The 25 T cell receptor beta chains listed next were all sequenced from one sample in a study of neurological immune-mediated disorders. TCRdb independently ran MiXCR on the 5' RACE reads; one entry per CDR3 protein. Of about 24,000 distinct CDR3 sequences in the sample, 10% to 15% are singletons; the top ten hold roughly 17%. The sample comprised PBMCs. All receptors come from a woman aged 40 to 55 with HTLV-1-associated myelopathy (HAM/TSP).

In this sample, this clonotype turned up many times. The rearrangement joins TRBV20-1 to TRBJ2-1; 9 nucleotides match TRBD2. The CDR3 contains 19 residues. CDR1 and CDR2 (germline): DFQATT, SNEGSKA (reference sequence). Trimming at V came to 1 base and at J to 5 bases, leaving 18 bases not matched to a gene. The DNA for the CDR3 is TGCAGTGCTAGAGTTACCCCCGGGGCGGGGGGGCCGTTCAACAATGAGCAGTTCTTC. Translating gives CSARVTPGAGGPFNNEQFF.

This clonotype has a count of ten or more. DNA of the CDR3: TGTGCCAGTATGGGACAGGGCAATGAGCAGTTCTTC. It yields the protein CASMGQGNEQFF. V and J are TRBV19 and TRBJ2-1; TRBD1 agrees at 9 bases. Germline V lookup: CDR1 LNHDA, CDR2 SQIVND (reference sequence). The CDR3 is 12 amino acids. Germline trimming cut 7 bases from V and 6 bases from J; bases unmatched to any gene: 1.

This clonotype showed up many times. This chain connects TRBV27 to TRBJ2-3; a weak D match, TRBD2 (5 bases). The length of the CDR3 is 14 residues. Trimming cost V 5 bases and J 4 bases, with 13 bases left between them. Germline V CDR1 and CDR2: MNHEY, SMNVEV (reference sequence). The DNA of the CDR3 is TGTGCCAGCAGTGGACTCCAGAAGCCAGATACGCAGTATTTT. This encodes CASSGLQKPDTQYF.

This clonotype was seen at least ten times. The chain combines TRBV5-1 with TRBJ2-2; TRBD1 matches at 10 bases. Germline V gene lookup returns CDR1 SGHRS and CDR2 YFSETQ. V was pared by 4 bases and J by 6 bases, with 3 bases of the junction left unmatched. This CDR3 comprises 14 residues. The CDR3 DNA reads as TGCGCCAGCAGCACGGGACAGGGGCCCGGGGAGCTGTTTTTT. Translating gives CASSTGQGPGELFF.

This clonotype was detected many times. The V call is TRBV5-6, the J call TRBJ2-5, with TRBD2 matching over 9 bases. Losses at the gene ends were 0 bases for V and 2 bases for J; bases not matched to a gene: 5. Germline V lookup: CDR1 SGHDT, CDR2 YYEEEE. This CDR3 contains 16 residues. Here the CDR3 reads CASSLATRGGQETQYF. CDR3 in DNA: TGTGCCAGCAGCTTGGCTACGCGGGGGGGACAAGAGACCCAGTACTTC.

At least ten counts were recorded for this clonotype. The genes are TRBV9 and TRBJ2-5, with a tentative D call TRBD2 (6 bases). The CDR3 spans 14 residues. The ends were cut back, 7 bases at V and 4 bases at J, with 17 bases in the middle. Germline loops: CDR1 SGDLS, CDR2 YYNGEE. In DNA form, the CDR3 reads TGTGCCAGCCGCCCCGGGGCCGGGGGAGAGACCCAGTACTTC. It encodes CASRPGAGGETQYF.

Ten or more counts support this clonotype. The chain carries TRBV5-1 and TRBJ2-1, with TRBD2 matching 8 bases. Germline lookup yields CDR1 SGHRS and CDR2 YFSETQ. Trimming removed 4 bases from V and 8 bases from J; junction bases left unmatched: 8. The CDR3 loop spans 14 amino acids. CDR3 amino acids: CASSTGTSVYEQFF. Here the CDR3 DNA reads TGCGCCAGCAGCACCGGGACTAGTGTCTATGAGCAGTTCTTC.

In its sample, this clonotype was seen many times. V gene TRBV12-3 or TRBV12-4 combines with J gene TRBJ2-1; 10 bases map to TRBD2. The CDR3 spans 13 residues. V shed 7 bases and J 9 bases; nucleotides not matched to a gene: 6. CDR3: CASNSGGPVEQFF. The CDR3 DNA reads as TGTGCCAGCAATAGCGGGGGGCCGGTTGAGCAGTTCTTC.

This clonotype was counted many times. The chain couples TRBV6-5 to TRBJ1-2; possible D gene TRBD1, 6 bases. The V end was cut by 5 bases, the J end by 5 bases, with 12 bases between. Per the germline V gene, CDR1 is MNHEY and CDR2 is SVGAGI. The CDR3 loop spans 13 amino acids. The CDR3 nucleotides read TGTGCCAGCAGTCCAGACAGGATTTATGGCTACACCTTC. Translation gives CASSPDRIYGYTF.

This clonotype was seen ten or more times. The chain employs TRBV7-9 and TRBJ1-1, with D possibly TRBD1 on 6 matching bases. V was pared by 4 bases and J by 2 bases, with 11 bases between. Looked up from germline, CDR1 is SEHNR and CDR2 is FQNEAQ (reference sequence). The length of the CDR3 is 14 residues. CDR3 in amino acids: CASSSNRVNTEAFF. CDR3 coding DNA: TGTGCCAGCAGCTCTAACAGGGTAAACACTGAAGCTTTCTTT.

This clonotype has at least ten counts. The gene calls are TRBV6-5 and TRBJ2-5; the D gene is possibly TRBD2 (7 bases). CDR1 is MNHEY, CDR2 SVGAGI, per germline. V was pared by 5 bases and J by 0 bases, with 13 bases between. CDR3 size: 15 residues. The CDR3 coding sequence is TGTGCCAGCAGTGGAATCGGGGGGCACCAAGAGACCCAGTACTTC. It is translated as CASSGIGGHQETQYF.

This clonotype came up many times. This chain links TRBV27 with TRBJ2-1; TRBD2 matches at 13 bases. CDR3 size: 15 residues. V was clipped by 7 bases and J by 7 bases; unmatched bases: 7. In germline, CDR1 is MNHEY, CDR2 SMNVEV (reference sequence). CDR3 nucleotide sequence: TGTGCCAGCACCAAACTAGCGGGGGGGCTAAATGAGCAGTTCTTC. It translates to CASTKLAGGLNEQFF.

The chain is built from TRBV19 and TRBJ1-2; D is uncertain. Per the germline V gene, CDR1 is LNHDA and CDR2 is SQIVND (reference sequence). The CDR3 is made up of 15 amino acids. The ends were cut back, 5 bases at V and 8 bases at J, with 21 bases in the middle. Written as DNA, the CDR3 is TGTGCCAGTAGTCAGGATGTCACCTATGCCATCGGCTACACCTTC. Protein: CASSQDVTYAIGYTF.

This clonotype was counted at least ten times. The V gene is TRBV20-1, the J gene TRBJ2-5; no reliable D call. The ends were cut back, 0 bases at V and 1 base at J, with 12 bases in the middle. CDR1 and CDR2 (germline): DFQATT, SNEGSKA (reference sequence). The CDR3 sequence is 15 residues long. In DNA form, the CDR3 reads TGCAGTGCTAGAGATTTAAGGCAGGCCCAAGAGACCCAGTACTTC. As protein: CSARDLRQAQETQYF.

This clonotype was found many times. V is TRBV7-2 and J is TRBJ2-7; D may match TRBD1 or TRBD2 (5 bases each). The CDR3 length is 14 residues. V lost 5 bases and J lost 1, with 12 bases in between. The V gene's germline CDR1 is SGHTA and CDR2 FQGNSA. In nucleotides, the CDR3 is TGTGCCAGCAGCCACCCGGGGCATTCCTACGAGCAGTACTTC. It is translated as CASSHPGHSYEQYF.

This clonotype was seen many times. The V gene is TRBV5-1, the J gene TRBJ2-2, with D possibly called TRBD1 or TRBD2 (5 bases each). With 1 base removed from V and 5 bases from J, the gap between germline ends came to 9 bases. CDR1 and CDR2 (germline): SGHRS, YFSETQ. The CDR3 has 14 amino acids. In nucleotides, the CDR3 is TGCGCCAGCAGCTTGATGGGGGAGACCGGGGAGCTGTTTTTT. This codes for CASSLMGETGELFF.

This clonotype has ten or more counts. The V call is TRBV20-1, the J call TRBJ2-7; possible D gene TRBD2, 7 bases. This CDR3 comprises 15 residues. Germline loops: CDR1 DFQATT, CDR2 SNEGSKA (reference sequence). V was trimmed by 3 bases and J by 0 bases, leaving 15 bases between them. CDR3 DNA sequence: TGCAGTGCTAGTGGGGCCGGGGGGCTCTCCTACGAGCAGTACTTC. It translates to CSASGAGGLSYEQYF.

By sample fraction, this clonotype is large. The V call is TRBV20-1, the J call TRBJ2-5; weak D call: TRBD1 (6 bases). The CDR3 is 14 amino acids. The germline V gene encodes CDR1 DFQATT and CDR2 SNEGSKA (reference sequence). Trimming took off 2 bases at V and 0 bases at J, with 10 bases between the two ends. CDR3 region: CSARWQGYQETQYF. As DNA, the CDR3 is TGCAGTGCTAGATGGCAGGGGTACCAAGAGACCCAGTACTTC.

The chain employs TRBV7-9 and TRBJ2-1, with 8 bases aligning to TRBD2. The length of the CDR3 is 16 residues. Germline CDR1 and CDR2: SEHNR and FQNEAQ (reference sequence). The J segment lost 5 bases and the V segment lost 5 bases, leaving 11 bases of the junction unmatched. The CDR3 coding sequence is TGTGCCAGCAGCCCCCCCCCGGGACTAGGGAACAATGAGCAGTTCTTC. It translates to CASSPPPGLGNNEQFF.

At least ten counts were recorded for this clonotype. The rearrangement links TRBV28 to TRBJ2-7; TRBD1 agrees at 8 bases. V was pared by 5 bases and J by 1 base, with 4 bases of the junction left unmatched. The CDR3 spans 14 residues. Germline V gene data show CDR1 as MDHEN and CDR2 as SYDVKM. The CDR3 sequence: CASSTRTGSYEQYF. CDR3 sequence (DNA): TGTGCCAGCAGTACGCGGACAGGGTCCTACGAGCAGTACTTC.

This clonotype was detected many times. The V and J genes are TRBV11-3 and TRBJ2-3; TRBD2 matches at 7 bases. V lost 2 bases to trimming and J lost 6 bases; unmatched junction nucleotides: 5. CDR3 length: 14 residues. Looked up from germline, CDR1 is SGHNT and CDR2 is YENEEA. The DNA for the CDR3 is TGTGCCAGCAGCTTACTTGGGGAGGGGGATACGCAGTATTTT. Residues: CASSLLGEGDTQYF.

This clonotype was seen ten or more times. V is TRBV20-1 and J is TRBJ2-5; 8 nucleotides align to TRBD2. The germline gives CDR1 DFQATT, CDR2 SNEGSKA (reference sequence). CDR3 length: 14 amino acids. V trimming: 3 bases; J trimming: 3 bases; junction bases outside the gene matches: 6. CDR3 sequence (DNA): TGCAGTGCTAGTTTCACTAGCGGAAAAGAGACCCAGTACTTC. Amino acids: CSASFTSGKETQYF.

In this sample, this clonotype turned up many times. The CDR3: CASSPLADSGNTIYF. The CDR3 DNA follows: TGTGCCAGCTCACCATTGGCCGACTCTGGAAACACCATATATTTT. The rearrangement uses TRBV18 and TRBJ1-3; D gene uncertain. CDR3 size: 15 residues. From germline, CDR1 is KGHSH and CDR2 LQKENI. The V end lost 2 bases, the J end lost 0 bases, and 8 bases lay between the germline ends.

The chain carries TRBV5-1 and TRBJ2-3; 7 bases agree with TRBD2. CDR1 SGHRS and CDR2 YFSETQ come from the germline V gene. The CDR3 covers 16 residues. With V trimmed by 7 bases and J by 2 bases, 13 bases remained unmatched. CDR3 DNA sequence: TGCGCCAGCTTGGCACTTGGGGCGGGGGTCACAGATACGCAGTATTTT. Its translation is CASLALGAGVTDTQYF.

This clonotype was recorded at least ten times. The chain carries TRBV27 and TRBJ2-2; D might be TRBD2 (6 bases). Germline CDR1 reads MNHEY; CDR2 reads SMNVEV (reference sequence). The CDR3 runs 16 residues. Trimming removed 2 bases at V and 0 bases at J, with 10 bases between. Written as DNA, the CDR3 is TGTGCCAGCAGTTTACTTGGGGGGTCGAACACCGGGGAGCTGTTTTTT. It codes for CASSLLGGSNTGELFF.